What follows are 29 T cell receptor beta chains derived from one specimen sequenced in a study of immune evolution from preneoplasia to lung adenocarcinoma. The method was immunoSEQ multiplex PCR; TCRdb's version includes in-frame clones alone and lacks a portion of them. Counted here are over 4,500 clones, roughly 86% occurring once; the ten biggest clones make up about 1.9%. The sequencing sample was made of FFPE atypical adenomatous hyperplasia tissue from the lung. Subset in this sample: atypical adenomatous hyperplasia (AAH), lung preneoplasia. The receptors were gathered from a person aged 70 to 85 with lung adenocarcinoma.

The chain combines TRBV5-6 with TRBJ2-6; unclear D gene. V lost 1 base and J 2 bases, leaving 7 bases between the germline ends. The germline V gene encodes CDR1 SGHDT and CDR2 YYEEEE. This CDR3 has 15 residues. CDR3 sequence (DNA): TGTGCCAGCAGCTTGTCAGGAACTGGGGCCAACGTCCTGACTTTC. This gives the protein CASSLSGTGANVLTF.

This chain uses TRBV5-1 with TRBJ1-2, with a weak D call TRBD1 (6 bases). CDR3 length: 14 amino acids. V was shortened by 0 bases and J by 7 bases, with 13 bases between the two germline ends. CDR1 is SGHRS and CDR2 is YFSETQ in the germline V gene. The CDR3 loop is CASSLANQGSGYTF. CDR3 nucleotides: TGCGCCAGCAGCTTGGCCAATCAGGGGTCTGGCTACACCTTC.

This chain connects TRBV28 to TRBJ1-2; 7 nucleotides agree with TRBD1. Trimming cost V 5 bases and J 4 bases; bases outside gene matches: 4. There are 13 residues in the CDR3. Germline lookup yields CDR1 MDHEN and CDR2 SYDVKM. CDR3 in amino acids: CASSPQGSYGYTF. The DNA for the CDR3 is TGTGCCAGCAGTCCACAGGGGAGCTATGGCTACACCTTC.

The V gene is TRBV9, the J gene TRBJ1-2; D is possibly TRBD1 (5 bases). The CDR3 extends over 15 amino acids. V shed 0 bases and J shed 8 bases, with 17 bases lying between them. Germline lookup yields CDR1 SGDLS and CDR2 YYNGEE. As DNA, the CDR3 is TGTGCCAGCAGCGTAGGGGCGGGGACTGGTGGCGGCTACACCTTC. Translated: CASSVGAGTGGGYTF.

The chain recombines TRBV28 with TRBJ1-2; the match to TRBD1 covers 7 bases. Germline trimming cut 5 bases from V and 2 bases from J; bases unmatched to any gene: 8. The CDR3 runs to 15 residues. Germline V CDR1 and CDR2: MDHEN, SYDVKM. In DNA, the CDR3 is TGTGCCAGCAGTCTAACAGGGGAGAAAAACTATGGCTACACCTTC. Its translation: CASSLTGEKNYGYTF.

J is TRBJ1-2 and V is TRBV12-5; D ambiguous. Trimming pared 1 base from V and 5 bases from J, leaving 2 bases between. The CDR3 covers 11 residues. CDR1 is LGHNT and CDR2 is FRNRAP in the germline V gene. This CDR3 reads CASGLGYGYTF. CDR3 in DNA: TGTGCTAGTGGTTTGGGGTATGGCTACACCTTC.

J is TRBJ1-5 and V is TRBV23-1; D is possibly TRBD1 (6 bases). TRBV23-1 is an open reading frame, and its role is uncertain. The CDR3 length is 16 residues. With 0 bases removed from V and 2 bases from J, the gap between germline ends came to 11 bases. The CDR3 loop is CASSQSGGGGNQPQHF. CDR3 bases: TGCGCCAGCAGTCAATCGGGAGGGGGAGGCAATCAGCCCCAGCATTTT.

The chain employs TRBV14 and TRBJ1-1; tentatively, D is TRBD1 (6 bases). CDR1 SGHDN and CDR2 FVKESK come from the germline V gene. The CDR3 is made up of 14 amino acids. Trimming took 0 bases from V and 5 from J, leaving 10 bases between them. Here the CDR3 reads CASSQDYRATEAFF. The CDR3 nucleotides read TGTGCCAGCAGCCAAGATTACAGGGCAACTGAAGCTTTCTTT.

The rearrangement uses TRBV11-1 and TRBJ2-2; 7 nucleotides match TRBD2. The germline gives CDR1 SGHAT, CDR2 FQDESV (reference sequence). This CDR3 spans 15 amino acids. V was pared by 3 bases and J by 2 bases, with 3 bases of the junction left unmatched. The chain's CDR3 is CASSFGTTNTGELFF. The CDR3 DNA is TGTGCCAGCAGCTTTGGGACTACAAACACCGGGGAGCTGTTTTTT.

Comment on this clone: This CDR3 is also generated by other DNA sequences in the sample. The chain joins TRBV5-8 to TRBJ1-1, with D perhaps matching TRBD1 (6 bases). The CDR3 is made up of 14 amino acids. Trimming took off 1 base at V and 5 bases at J, with 12 bases between the two ends. Per the germline V gene, CDR1 is SGHTS and CDR2 is YDEGEE. CDR3 residues: CASSLQGGETEAFF. The CDR3 DNA sequence: TGTGCCAGCAGCTTGCAAGGGGGAGAAACTGAAGCTTTCTTT.

The V and J genes are TRBV29-1 and TRBJ1-4, with 7 positions matching TRBD1. The germline CDR1 and CDR2 sequences are SQVTM and ANQGSEA. The CDR3 is 14 amino acids. V dropped 6 bases and J dropped 7; count of bases not matched to a gene: 11. This CDR3 is CSVDSPGGGEKLFF. The CDR3 DNA sequence: TGCAGCGTCGACTCTCCAGGGGGTGGTGAAAAACTGTTTTTT.

The sample holds one count of this clone. J is TRBJ2-3 and V is TRBV7-9, with 9 bases fitting TRBD1. This CDR3 spans 17 amino acids. V was pared by 5 bases and J by 3 bases, with 12 bases of the junction left unmatched. Germline V CDR1 and CDR2: SEHNR, FQNEAQ (reference sequence). This CDR3 reads CASSVRTGTGYTDTQYF. In DNA form, the CDR3 reads TGTGCCAGCAGCGTCCGTACCGGGACAGGGTATACAGATACGCAGTATTTT.

The chain uses TRBV27 and TRBJ2-5; 11 positions match TRBD1. V trimming: 5 bases; J trimming: 0 bases; junction bases outside the gene matches: 8. The germline V gene encodes CDR1 MNHEY and CDR2 SMNVEV (reference sequence). This CDR3 spans 17 amino acids. The CDR3 DNA follows: TGTGCCAGCAGTCCTCAAGGGACAGGGGGGTACCAAGAGACCCAGTACTTC. Its translation is CASSPQGTGGYQETQYF.

Here the CDR3 reads CAISGPTTTNYGYTF. CDR3 coding DNA: TGTGCCATCAGTGGCCCGACAACAACTAACTATGGCTACACCTTC. The chain carries TRBV10-3 and TRBJ1-2; D is undetermined. Germline V gives CDR1 ENHRY, CDR2 SYGVKD. The V gene lost 4 bases and the J gene lost 0 bases, with 12 bases spanning the gap. This CDR3 comprises 15 residues.

This clone was counted a few times. The V and J genes are TRBV11-2 and TRBJ2-1; D remains ambiguous. The CDR3 is 13 amino acids. The ends were cut back, 3 bases at V and 7 bases at J, with 10 bases in the middle. The germline gives CDR1 SGHAT, CDR2 FQNNGV. CDR3 in amino acids: CASSLVGQNEQFF. DNA for the CDR3: TGTGCCAGCAGCTTGGTGGGTCAGAATGAGCAGTTCTTC. Full variable domain (rest looked up from reference TRBV11-2 and TRBJ2-1): EAGVAQSPRYKIIEKRQSVAFWCNPISGHATLYWYQQILGQGPKLLIQFQNNGVVDDSQLPKDRFSAERLKGVDSTLKIQPAKLEDSAVYLCASSLVGQNEQFFGPGTRLTVL.

This clone has just one count. Relative to the germline gene, one junction end is altered; a read error may explain this. This rearrangement joins TRBV6-1 to TRBJ2-6; perhaps TRBD1 as D (5 bases). The CDR3 has 14 residues. Germline values: CDR1 MNHNS, CDR2 SASEGT. DNA of the CDR3: TGTGCCAGCAGCCCAGTCAATGGGGCCAACATCCTGACTTTC. Protein product: CASSPVNGANILTF.

This chain uses TRBV6-5 with TRBJ2-6; 8 nucleotides agree with TRBD1. The V and J ends lost 8 bases and 4 bases, in that order; junction bases with no gene match: 7. The CDR3 contains 15 residues. Germline assignment: CDR1 MNHEY and CDR2 SVGAGI. The CDR3 DNA reads TGTGCCAGCGGATCAGGGGGCGCCGGGGCCAACGTCCTGACTTTC. It yields the protein CASGSGGAGANVLTF.

This chain uses TRBV7-9 with TRBJ1-1; 7 bases are a match to TRBD1. V was clipped by 8 bases and J by 3 bases; unmatched bases: 9. In germline, CDR1 is SEHNR, CDR2 FQNEAQ (reference sequence). This CDR3 is built from 14 residues. The CDR3 protein is CASRKQGRDTEAFF. The CDR3 DNA is TGTGCCAGCCGCAAACAGGGGAGGGACACTGAAGCTTTCTTT.

Here the CDR3 DNA reads TGTGCCAGCAGTTACTCCGGGACAGGTCGAGGTTTTGGCTACACCTTC. It codes for CASSYSGTGRGFGYTF. The chain has TRBV6-5 and TRBJ1-2, with TRBD1 matching 8 bases. The CDR3 consists of 16 residues. Losses at the gene ends were 0 bases for V and 7 bases for J; bases not matched to a gene: 10. Germline V gene data show CDR1 as MNHEY and CDR2 as SVGAGI.

The chain couples TRBV19 to TRBJ2-6; 9 nucleotides agree with TRBD1. V lost 5 bases and J lost 3; bases outside the gene matches: 5. This CDR3 is 16 amino acids long. Germline CDR1 LNHDA, CDR2 SQIVND (reference sequence). As DNA, the CDR3 is TGTGCCAGTAGTTTCAGGACAGGGGTTGGGGCCAACGTCCTGACTTTC. Its translation is CASSFRTGVGANVLTF. The full variable domain, rest sourced from reference TRBV19 and TRBJ2-6, is DGGITQSPKYLFRKEGQNVTLSCEQNLNHDAMYWYRQDPGQGLRLIYYSQIVNDFQKGDIAEGYSVSREKKESFPLTVTSAQKNPTAFYLCASSFRTGVGANVLTFGAGSRLTVL.

This chain connects TRBV29-1 to TRBJ2-1; TRBD1 is a possible D gene (6 bases). Germline-derived CDR1 and CDR2 are SQVTM and ANQGSEA. Trimming removed 7 bases from V and 1 base from J, with 14 bases in between. The CDR3 totals 14 residues. The CDR3 here is CSAMGQGSYNEQFF. As DNA, the CDR3 is TGCAGCGCCATGGGGCAGGGGTCCTACAATGAGCAGTTCTTC.

This clone was recorded only once. The chain joins TRBV7-2 to TRBJ1-1; possible D gene TRBD1, 5 bases. Trimming left V 8 bases short and J 1 base short, with 20 bases between. CDR1 SGHTA and CDR2 FQGNSA come from the germline V gene. The CDR3 is made up of 16 amino acids. The CDR3 DNA sequence: TGTGCCAGCCTCCTCGGGGGGACTTATCCGAACACTGAAGCTTTCTTT. Its protein product is CASLLGGTYPNTEAFF.

The rearrangement links TRBV19 to TRBJ1-1; D is undetermined. Trimming pared 8 bases from V and 0 bases from J, leaving 10 bases between. The germline gives CDR1 LNHDA, CDR2 SQIVND (reference sequence). The CDR3 loop spans 13 amino acids. CDR3 protein: CASRVSMNTEAFF. The CDR3 DNA follows: TGTGCCAGTCGCGTTTCAATGAACACTGAAGCTTTCTTT.

The V call is TRBV4-1, the J call TRBJ1-2, with 7 positions matching TRBD1. CDR1 and CDR2 from the germline V gene are MGHRA and YSYEKL. The CDR3 length is 13 residues. Losses at the gene ends were 0 bases for V and 5 bases for J; bases not matched to a gene: 0. The DNA for the CDR3 is TGCGCCAGCAGCCAAGAGGGACAGTATGGCTACACCTTC. Its protein product is CASSQEGQYGYTF.

The rearrangement links TRBV7-3 to TRBJ2-1, with 13 bases lining up with TRBD2. CDR3 length equals 20 residues. V trimming: 1 base; J trimming: 6 bases; junction bases outside the gene matches: 15. Germline assignment: CDR1 SGHTA and CDR2 FQGTGA. CDR3 region: CASSLKGTSGTLNRRNEQFF. The CDR3 region has the DNA TGTGCCAGCAGCTTAAAAGGGACTAGCGGGACACTAAATAGGCGCAATGAGCAGTTCTTC.

V gene TRBV19 combines with J gene TRBJ1-4; TRBD1 aligns across 7 bases. Trimming at V came to 3 bases and at J to 4 bases, leaving 8 bases not matched to a gene. The CDR3 contains 16 residues. In germline, CDR1 is LNHDA, CDR2 SQIVND (reference sequence). CDR3 sequence reads: CASSIQRDSFNEKLFF. CDR3 DNA sequence: TGTGCCAGTAGTATTCAGCGGGACAGCTTTAATGAAAAACTGTTTTTT.

The chain links TRBV18 to TRBJ2-7; D gene uncertain. Germline V gives CDR1 KGHSH, CDR2 LQKENI. The CDR3 is 13 residues long. The V gene lost 5 bases and the J gene lost 4 bases, with 12 bases spanning the gap. The CDR3: CASSSTRRYEQYF. CDR3 sequence (DNA): TGTGCCAGCTCATCGACCCGGAGATACGAGCAGTACTTC.

As to this clone: At one end, the junction sequence differs from germline, possibly due to a read error. The chain links TRBV19 to TRBJ2-4, with 7 bases fitting TRBD1. CDR1 and CDR2 (germline): LNHDA, SQIVND (reference sequence). This CDR3 spans 15 amino acids. The CDR3 DNA sequence: TGTGCCAGTAGTATTACGGGACAGCAAGGAAACATTCAATACTTC. This sequence encodes CASSITGQQGNIQYF.

The V call is TRBV5-1, the J call TRBJ2-3, with 10 nucleotides matching TRBD2. The V and J ends lost 0 bases and 5 bases, in that order; junction bases with no gene match: 9. The germline gives CDR1 SGHRS, CDR2 YFSETQ. The CDR3 runs to 17 residues. In DNA, the CDR3 is TGCGCCAGCAGCTTGGAAGGTAGCGGGGGGCAGGGAGATACGCAGTATTTT. As protein: CASSLEGSGGQGDTQYF.